One and the same sample provided the 27 T cell receptor beta chains below, sequenced in a study of radiotherapy plus CTLA-4 blockade in lung cancer. TCRdb's table, derived via immunoSEQ multiplex PCR, lists solely in-frame clones and lacks some. The repertoire has 65,000 to 70,000 clones, about 80% of them found once; the top ten carry roughly a tenth. The input for sequencing was peripheral blood, taken from a patient treated with radiotherapy plus ipilimumab. Every receptor here comes from a human donor with non-small cell lung cancer who had a complete response to radiotherapy plus ipilimumab.

The chain joins TRBV7-2 to TRBJ1-4, with D possibly matching TRBD1 (6 bases). Trimming removed 6 bases from V and 0 bases from J, with 11 bases in between. Germline loops: CDR1 SGHTA, CDR2 FQGNSA. The CDR3 spans 15 residues. CDR3 loop: CASSPDSATNEKLFF. In DNA form, the CDR3 reads TGTGCCAGCAGTCCGGACAGTGCAACTAATGAAAAACTGTTTTTT.

The chain links TRBV11-2 to TRBJ2-5; D possibly uses TRBD1 or TRBD2 (5 bases each). CDR3 length: 14 amino acids. Trimming stripped 4 bases from V and 5 bases from J, with 14 bases between. Germline-derived CDR1 and CDR2 are SGHAT and FQNNGV. This chain's CDR3 is CASSSDHGTETQYF. CDR3 DNA sequence: TGTGCCAGCAGCTCGGACCATGGGACGGAGACCCAGTACTTC.

The chain joins TRBV5-4 to TRBJ2-4; 9 bases are shared with TRBD2. Per germline, CDR1 SGHNT and CDR2 YYREEE (reference sequence). This CDR3 has 14 residues. With 0 bases clipped from V and 5 bases from J, the junction kept 0 bases outside the gene matches. The CDR3 sequence is CASSLGLAENIQYF. CDR3 DNA sequence: TGTGCCAGCAGCTTGGGACTAGCGGAAAACATTCAGTACTTC.

This chain connects TRBV5-8 to TRBJ2-3; 8 bases match TRBD1. Germline CDR1 and CDR2: SGHTS and YDEGEE. V lost 0 bases to trimming and J lost 2 bases; unmatched junction nucleotides: 2. This CDR3 is built from 15 residues. The DNA for the CDR3 is TGTGCCAGCAGCTTGGGCAGGGGGCACACAGATACGCAGTATTTT. It is translated as CASSLGRGHTDTQYF.

This clone was found a few times. This chain joins TRBV10-3 and TRBJ2-5; TRBD2 matches 9 bases. Trimming removed 11 bases from V and 5 bases from J; junction bases left unmatched: 6. The germline V gene has CDR1 ENHRY and CDR2 SYGVKD. The CDR3 extends over 12 amino acids. This CDR3 is CACGGASETQYF. The CDR3 DNA follows: TGTGCCTGCGGGGGGGCTTCCGAGACCCAGTACTTC.

This chain uses TRBV9 with TRBJ1-1; no firm D call. This CDR3 contains 15 residues. CDR1 and CDR2 from the germline V gene are SGDLS and YYNGEE. V dropped 4 bases and J dropped 1 base, with 14 bases sitting between them. The DNA for the CDR3 is TGTGCCAGCAGCCCAGGTAGCGTGCAGAACACTGAAGCTTTCTTT. Amino acid sequence: CASSPGSVQNTEAFF. Supplemented by reference TRBV9 and TRBJ1-1, the full variable domain reads DSGVTQTPKHLITATGQRVTLRCSPRSGDLSVYWYQQSLDQGLQFLIQYYNGEERAKGNILERFSAQQFPDLHSELNLSSLELGDSALYFCASSPGSVQNTEAFFGQGTRLTVV.

V is TRBV11-3 and J is TRBJ2-7; 11 bases map to TRBD1. This CDR3 spans 16 amino acids. The J segment lost 0 bases and the V segment lost 0 bases, leaving 1 base of the junction unmatched. The V gene's germline CDR1 is SGHNT and CDR2 YENEEA. CDR3 region: CASSLDGTGGSYEQYV. CDR3 in DNA: TGTGCCAGCAGCTTAGATGGGACAGGGGGCTCCTACGAGCAGTACGTC.

This rearrangement joins TRBV5-6 to TRBJ2-3, with D possibly being TRBD2 (6 bases). There are 14 residues in the CDR3. Trimming removed 3 bases at V and 5 bases at J, with 13 bases between. From germline, CDR1 is SGHDT and CDR2 YYEEEE. DNA of the CDR3: TGTGCCAGCAGCTCACGGGCCGGGGGAGATACGCAGTATTTT. It yields the protein CASSSRAGGDTQYF.

The rearrangement links TRBV10-3 to TRBJ2-1, with 11 bases identical to TRBD2. J was trimmed by 5 bases and V by 5 bases; bases with no gene match: 2. This CDR3 contains 14 residues. The V gene's germline CDR1 is ENHRY and CDR2 SYGVKD. The CDR3 region is CAISTTSGNNEQFF. The CDR3 DNA is TGTGCCATCAGTACGACTAGCGGGAACAATGAGCAGTTCTTC.

The rearrangement joins TRBV7-2 to TRBJ2-2, with 7 bases lining up with TRBD1. Looked up from germline, CDR1 is SGHTA and CDR2 is FQGNSA. Trimming at V came to 1 base and at J to 5 bases, leaving 7 bases not matched to a gene. The CDR3 covers 16 residues. The CDR3 region has the DNA TGTGCCAGCAGCTTAGTCCTGACAGGGAATACCGGGGAGCTGTTTTTT. Amino acid sequence: CASSLVLTGNTGELFF.

CDR3 sequence (DNA): TGTGCCAGCAGCCAAGGGGGGGAAGCCGGGGAGCTGTTTTTT. This codes for CASSQGGEAGELFF. The V and J genes are TRBV11-2 and TRBJ2-2; D might be TRBD2 (7 bases). The CDR3 spans 14 residues. Trimming removed 5 bases at V and 6 bases at J, with 13 bases between. Germline V gene lookup returns CDR1 SGHAT and CDR2 FQNNGV.

This chain connects TRBV9 to TRBJ1-4; D not resolved. CDR3 length: 15 amino acids. Trimming shortened V by 0 bases and J by 9 bases, and 15 bases separated the two germline ends. Germline V gene sequence: CDR1 SGDLS, CDR2 YYNGEE. CDR3 coding DNA: TGTGCCAGCAGCGTAGACTCAACAGCTGTTCAAAAACTGTTTTTT. This translates into CASSVDSTAVQKLFF.

The chain couples TRBV6-5 to TRBJ2-4; a weak D match, TRBD1 (6 bases). Germline V gives CDR1 MNHEY, CDR2 SVGAGI. V lost 5 bases, J lost 9 bases, and 14 bases lay in between. This CDR3 is built from 13 residues. As DNA, the CDR3 is TGTGCCAGCAGTCGCGGGTCAGGGGCCATTCAGTACTTC. It is translated as CASSRGSGAIQYF.

The chain has TRBV12-5 and TRBJ2-5; D possibly corresponds to TRBD1 (5 bases). V lost 2 bases and J lost 7, with 11 bases in between. Germline assignment: CDR1 LGHNT and CDR2 FRNRAP. The CDR3 has 13 residues. The CDR3 reads CASGLLRGGTQYF. The CDR3 DNA reads TGTGCTAGTGGTTTGTTAAGGGGTGGGACCCAGTACTTC.

The chain recombines TRBV6-6 with TRBJ2-7; maybe TRBD1 (6 bases). CDR3 length equals 15 residues. The germline V and J ends were trimmed by 2 bases and 3 bases, with 14 bases remaining between them. Per the germline V gene, CDR1 is MNHNY and CDR2 is SVGAGI (reference sequence). In DNA form, the CDR3 reads TGTGCCAGCAGTTACCCGACAGGTCCCCACTACGAGCAGTACTTC. This translates into CASSYPTGPHYEQYF.

The chain is built from TRBV5-6 and TRBJ2-5; the D is unclear. The CDR3 spans 13 residues. Germline V lookup: CDR1 SGHDT, CDR2 YYEEEE. The V gene lost 4 bases and the J gene lost 4 bases, with 11 bases spanning the gap. CDR3 DNA: TGTGCCAGCAGCCCACCAACCCGAGAGACCCAGTACTTC. Its translation: CASSPPTRETQYF.

The chain employs TRBV5-6 and TRBJ1-5; TRBD1 aligns across 7 bases. CDR1 is SGHDT and CDR2 is YYEEEE in the germline V gene. The junction had 8 bases not matched to a gene; V was cut back by 5 bases and J by 0 bases. The CDR3 is 16 residues long. The CDR3 protein is CASSHRGDYSNQPQHF. CDR3 DNA: TGTGCCAGCAGTCACAGGGGAGACTATAGCAATCAGCCCCAGCATTTT.

This clone showed up just a few times. The V gene is TRBV7-2, the J gene TRBJ2-7, with a weak D call TRBD2 (5 bases). Between the trimmed V and J ends, which lost 5 bases and 7 bases, there was a span of 15 bases. Germline lookup yields CDR1 SGHTA and CDR2 FQGNSA. The CDR3 sequence is 13 residues long. CDR3 region: CASSIIGVGEQYV. The DNA of the CDR3 is TGTGCCAGCAGCATAATCGGGGTAGGAGAGCAGTACGTC.

V and J are TRBV15 and TRBJ1-2; maybe TRBD1 (6 bases). CDR1 and CDR2 from the germline V gene are LNHNV and YYDKDF (reference sequence). The CDR3 has 17 amino acids. V dropped 0 bases and J dropped 6 bases, with 20 bases sitting between them. For the CDR3, the DNA is TGTGCCACCAGCAGAGATAACTTCGCAGGGGCAAGCCATGGCTACACCTTC. It yields the protein CATSRDNFAGASHGYTF.

The chain links TRBV6-5 to TRBJ2-2, with D possibly TRBD1 on 5 matching bases. Trimming removed 5 bases from V and 8 bases from J, with 6 bases in between. Germline CDR1 MNHEY, CDR2 SVGAGI. The CDR3 is 11 residues long. The CDR3 nucleotides read TGTGCCAGCAGTAGGACAGGGGAGCTGTTTTTT. Its protein product is CASSRTGELFF.

The genes are TRBV6-1 and TRBJ1-5, with D possibly TRBD1 on 6 matching bases. The length of the CDR3 is 13 residues. Deletions cut 2 bases from V and 9 bases from J, with 11 bases between. The germline V gene encodes CDR1 MNHNS and CDR2 SASEGT. As DNA, the CDR3 is TGTGCCAGCAGTGAAAATTGGGGGGCGCCCCAGCATTTT. Translated, it gives CASSENWGAPQHF.

The chain is built from TRBV4-1 and TRBJ1-5; D possibly corresponds to TRBD1 (5 bases). The length of the CDR3 is 15 residues. The germline V gene has CDR1 MGHRA and CDR2 YSYEKL. V shed 0 bases and J shed 6 bases, with 12 bases lying between them. CDR3 sequence reads: CASSQDTGPVQPQHF. The CDR3 DNA follows: TGCGCCAGCAGCCAAGATACGGGACCCGTTCAGCCCCAGCATTTT.

In nucleotides, the CDR3 is TGTGCCAGCAGCTGCGGTCTTAGTCCACAAAGTCGGGCCAACGTCCTGACTTTC. Its protein product is CASSCGLSPQSRANVLTF. V and J are TRBV7-7 and TRBJ2-6; D call uncertain. Between the trimmed V and J ends, which lost 4 bases and 5 bases, there was a span of 21 bases. The CDR3 is made up of 18 amino acids. Per germline, CDR1 SSHAT and CDR2 FNYEAQ (reference sequence).

A word on this clone: This same CDR3 is encoded by further DNA sequences in the sample. V is TRBV7-2 and J is TRBJ1-2, with TRBD1 matching over 11 bases. V trimming: 1 base; J trimming: 4 bases; junction bases outside the gene matches: 8. From germline, CDR1 is SGHTA and CDR2 FQGNSA. The CDR3 contains 17 residues. CDR3 nucleotide sequence: TGTGCCAGCAGCTTAGGAGGGACAGGGGGTGGTAGCTATGGCTACACCTTC. It codes for CASSLGGTGGGSYGYTF.

V and J are TRBV2 and TRBJ2-3; D is possibly TRBD1 (6 bases). Trimming removed 5 bases from V and 1 base from J, with 13 bases in between. The length of the CDR3 is 15 residues. The V gene's germline CDR1 is SNHLY and CDR2 FYNNEI. CDR3 nucleotide sequence: TGTGCCAGCAGTAAGACAGGAAGCCGCACAGATACGCAGTATTTT. As protein: CASSKTGSRTDTQYF.

V usage is TRBV5-8 and J usage is TRBJ2-2; 8 bases are shared with TRBD2. Looked up from germline, CDR1 is SGHTS and CDR2 is YDEGEE. The CDR3 contains 17 residues. Losses at the gene ends were 0 bases for V and 5 bases for J; bases not matched to a gene: 9. The CDR3 sequence is CASSLDPSGFSTGELFF. The CDR3 coding sequence is TGTGCCAGCAGCTTGGACCCTAGCGGGTTCTCAACCGGGGAGCTGTTTTTT.

V gene TRBV11-3 combines with J gene TRBJ2-7, with a tentative D call TRBD2 (6 bases). The CDR3 has 15 residues. Germline-derived CDR1 and CDR2 are SGHNT and YENEEA. Trimming stripped 0 bases from V and 0 bases from J, with 9 bases between. The CDR3 sequence is CASSLDRENSYEQYV. The DNA of the CDR3 is TGTGCCAGCAGCTTAGATCGGGAGAACTCCTACGAGCAGTACGTC.